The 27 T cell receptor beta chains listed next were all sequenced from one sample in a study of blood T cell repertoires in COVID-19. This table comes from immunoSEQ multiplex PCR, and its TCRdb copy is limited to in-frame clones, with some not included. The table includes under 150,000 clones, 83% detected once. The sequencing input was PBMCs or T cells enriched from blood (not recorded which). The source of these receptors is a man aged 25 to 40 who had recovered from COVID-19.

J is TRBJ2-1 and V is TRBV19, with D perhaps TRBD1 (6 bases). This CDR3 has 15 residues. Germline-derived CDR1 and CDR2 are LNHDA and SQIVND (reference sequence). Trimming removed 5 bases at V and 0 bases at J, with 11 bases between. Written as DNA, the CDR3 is TGTGCCAGTAGTGATACAGGGATCTCCTACAATGAGCAGTTCTTC. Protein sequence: CASSDTGISYNEQFF.

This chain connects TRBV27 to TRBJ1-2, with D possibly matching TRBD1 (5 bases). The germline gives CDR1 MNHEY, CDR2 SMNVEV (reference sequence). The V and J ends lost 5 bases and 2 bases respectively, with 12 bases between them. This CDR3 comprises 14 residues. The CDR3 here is CASSLRQPNYGYTF. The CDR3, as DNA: TGTGCCAGCAGTCTCAGACAGCCCAACTATGGCTACACCTTC.

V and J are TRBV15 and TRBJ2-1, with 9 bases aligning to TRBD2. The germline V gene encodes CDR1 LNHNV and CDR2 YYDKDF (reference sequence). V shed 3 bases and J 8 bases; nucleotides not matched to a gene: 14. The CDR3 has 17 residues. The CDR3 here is CATSSGTLSGGRDEQFF. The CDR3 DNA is TGTGCCACCAGCAGTGGAACTCTTAGCGGGGGTAGGGATGAGCAGTTCTTC.

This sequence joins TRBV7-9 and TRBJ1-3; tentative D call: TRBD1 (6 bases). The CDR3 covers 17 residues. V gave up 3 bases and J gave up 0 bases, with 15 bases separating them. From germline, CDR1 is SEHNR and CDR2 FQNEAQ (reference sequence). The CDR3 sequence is CASSFFSRDTSGNTIYF. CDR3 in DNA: TGTGCCAGCAGCTTTTTTTCCCGGGACACCTCTGGAAACACCATATATTTT.

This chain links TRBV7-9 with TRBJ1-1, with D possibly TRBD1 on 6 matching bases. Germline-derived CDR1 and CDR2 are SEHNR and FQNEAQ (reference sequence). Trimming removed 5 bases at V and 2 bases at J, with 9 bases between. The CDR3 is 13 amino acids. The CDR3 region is CASSVQGNTEAFF. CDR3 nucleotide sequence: TGTGCCAGCAGCGTACAGGGTAACACTGAAGCTTTCTTT.

CDR3 sequence (DNA): TGTGCCAGTAGTATCCTAGCGGGGGGTGGGAATGAGCAGTTCTTC. This encodes CASSILAGGGNEQFF. The chain joins TRBV19 to TRBJ2-1; TRBD2 matches 11 bases. From germline, CDR1 is LNHDA and CDR2 SQIVND (reference sequence). V was clipped by 3 bases and J by 7 bases; unmatched bases: 5. The CDR3 is made up of 15 amino acids.

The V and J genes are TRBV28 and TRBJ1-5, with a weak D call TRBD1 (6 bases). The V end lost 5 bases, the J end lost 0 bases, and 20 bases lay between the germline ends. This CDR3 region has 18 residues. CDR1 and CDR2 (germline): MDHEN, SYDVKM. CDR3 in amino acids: CASSPSGAELYSNQPQHF. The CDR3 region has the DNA TGTGCCAGCAGTCCCTCAGGGGCCGAACTATATAGCAATCAGCCCCAGCATTTT.

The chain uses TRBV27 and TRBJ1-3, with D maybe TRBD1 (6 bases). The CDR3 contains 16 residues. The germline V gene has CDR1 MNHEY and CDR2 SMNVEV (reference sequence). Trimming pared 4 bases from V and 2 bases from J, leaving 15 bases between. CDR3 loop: CASSSTGNPTGNTIYF. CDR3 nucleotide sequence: TGTGCCAGCAGTTCTACAGGGAATCCCACTGGAAACACCATATATTTT.

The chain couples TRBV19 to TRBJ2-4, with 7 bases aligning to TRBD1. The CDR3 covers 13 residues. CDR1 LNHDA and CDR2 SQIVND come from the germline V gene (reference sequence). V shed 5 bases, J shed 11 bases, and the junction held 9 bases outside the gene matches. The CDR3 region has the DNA TGTGCCAGTAGTCCCCATACAGGGGCAGTTCAGTACTTC. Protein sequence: CASSPHTGAVQYF.

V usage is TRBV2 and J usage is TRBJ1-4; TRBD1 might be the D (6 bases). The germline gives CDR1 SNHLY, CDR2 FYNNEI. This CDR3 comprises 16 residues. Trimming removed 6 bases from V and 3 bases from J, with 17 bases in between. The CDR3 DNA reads TGTGCCAGCAGCGGGCAACAACGGACAGCTAATGAAAAACTGTTTTTT. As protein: CASSGQQRTANEKLFF.

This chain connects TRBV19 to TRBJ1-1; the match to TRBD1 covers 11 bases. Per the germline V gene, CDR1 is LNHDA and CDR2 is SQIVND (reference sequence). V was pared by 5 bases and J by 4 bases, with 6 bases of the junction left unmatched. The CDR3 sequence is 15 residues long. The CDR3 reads CASSETGQGATEAFF. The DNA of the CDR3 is TGTGCCAGTAGTGAAACCGGACAGGGGGCCACTGAAGCTTTCTTT.

CDR3 nucleotide sequence: TGCGCCAGCAGCTCAACCGGGACTAGCGACACCGGGGAGCTGTTTTTT. Translation: CASSSTGTSDTGELFF. The chain recombines TRBV5-1 with TRBJ2-2, with 10 bases fitting TRBD2. This CDR3 is built from 16 residues. CDR1 is SGHRS, CDR2 YFSETQ, per germline. Losses at the gene ends were 3 bases for V and 3 bases for J; bases not matched to a gene: 5.

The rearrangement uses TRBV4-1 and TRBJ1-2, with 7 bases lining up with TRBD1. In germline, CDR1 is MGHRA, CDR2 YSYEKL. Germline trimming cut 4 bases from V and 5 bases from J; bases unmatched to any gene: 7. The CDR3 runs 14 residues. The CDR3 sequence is CASSRGRGSYGYTF. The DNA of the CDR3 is TGCGCCAGCAGCCGAGGCAGGGGGAGTTATGGCTACACCTTC.

The CDR3 coding sequence is TGTGCTAGTGGTTCCGCGACTGGCTACAATGAGCAGTTCTTC. Its translation is CASGSATGYNEQFF. The chain couples TRBV12-5 to TRBJ2-1; D unresolved. Germline lookup yields CDR1 LGHNT and CDR2 FRNRAP. The CDR3 has 14 amino acids. V lost 4 bases and J lost 3, with 10 bases in between.

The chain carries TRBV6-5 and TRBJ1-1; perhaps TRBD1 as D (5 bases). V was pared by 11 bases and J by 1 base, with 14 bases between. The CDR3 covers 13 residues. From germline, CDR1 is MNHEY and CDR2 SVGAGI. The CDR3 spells CASRGVTNTEAFF. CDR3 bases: TGTGCCTCTCGGGGGGTTACGAACACTGAAGCTTTCTTT.

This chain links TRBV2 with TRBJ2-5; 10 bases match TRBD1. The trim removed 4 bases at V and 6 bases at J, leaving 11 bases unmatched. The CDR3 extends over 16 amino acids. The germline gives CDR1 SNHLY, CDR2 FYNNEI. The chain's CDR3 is CASSAQGQGLRKTQYF. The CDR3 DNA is TGTGCCAGCAGTGCTCAGGGACAGGGGTTGAGGAAGACCCAGTACTTC.

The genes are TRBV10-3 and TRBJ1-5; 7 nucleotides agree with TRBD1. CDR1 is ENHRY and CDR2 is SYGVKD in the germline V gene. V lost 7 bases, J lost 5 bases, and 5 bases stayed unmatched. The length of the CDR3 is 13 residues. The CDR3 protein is CAIKAQGDQPQHF. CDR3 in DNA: TGTGCCATCAAAGCGCAGGGGGATCAGCCCCAGCATTTT.

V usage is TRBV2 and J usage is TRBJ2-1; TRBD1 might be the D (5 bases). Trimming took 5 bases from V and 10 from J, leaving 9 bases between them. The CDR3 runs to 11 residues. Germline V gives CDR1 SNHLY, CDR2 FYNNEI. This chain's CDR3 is CASSQGYEQFF. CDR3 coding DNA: TGTGCCAGCAGTCAGGGTTACGAGCAGTTCTTC.

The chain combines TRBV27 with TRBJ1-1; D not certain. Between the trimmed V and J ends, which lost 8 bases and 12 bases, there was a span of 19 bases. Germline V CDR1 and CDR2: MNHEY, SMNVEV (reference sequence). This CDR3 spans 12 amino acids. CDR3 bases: TGTGCCAGCTCTCCCACCGGAGGTACGACTTTCTTT. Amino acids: CASSPTGGTTFF.

The CDR3 spells CSVSRGEGEAFF. For the CDR3, the DNA is TGCAGCGTCTCAAGGGGGGAGGGTGAAGCTTTCTTT. The rearrangement uses TRBV29-1 and TRBJ1-1, with a tentative D call TRBD1 (6 bases). Germline CDR1 reads SQVTM; CDR2 reads ANQGSEA. This CDR3 has 12 residues. Trimming removed 6 bases at V and 7 bases at J, with 15 bases between.

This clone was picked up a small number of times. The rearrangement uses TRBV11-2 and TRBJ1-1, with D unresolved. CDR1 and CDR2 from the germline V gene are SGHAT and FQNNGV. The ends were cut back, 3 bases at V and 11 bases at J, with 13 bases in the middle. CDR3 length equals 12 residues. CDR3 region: CASSFKFGEAFF. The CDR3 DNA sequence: TGTGCCAGCAGCTTCAAGTTCGGTGAGGCTTTCTTT.

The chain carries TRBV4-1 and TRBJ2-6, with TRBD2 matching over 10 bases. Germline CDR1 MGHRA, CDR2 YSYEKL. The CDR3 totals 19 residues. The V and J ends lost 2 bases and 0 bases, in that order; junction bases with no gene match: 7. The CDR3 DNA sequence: TGCGCCAGCAGCCAAATAGGACTAGCGGATCCCTCTGGGGCCAACGTCCTGACTTTC. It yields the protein CASSQIGLADPSGANVLTF.

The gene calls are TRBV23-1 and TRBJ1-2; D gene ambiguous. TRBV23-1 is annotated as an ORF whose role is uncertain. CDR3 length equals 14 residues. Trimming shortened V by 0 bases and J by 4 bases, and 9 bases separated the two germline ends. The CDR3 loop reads CASSQSRRSYGYTF. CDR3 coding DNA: TGCGCCAGCAGTCAATCGAGGAGGAGCTATGGCTACACCTTC.

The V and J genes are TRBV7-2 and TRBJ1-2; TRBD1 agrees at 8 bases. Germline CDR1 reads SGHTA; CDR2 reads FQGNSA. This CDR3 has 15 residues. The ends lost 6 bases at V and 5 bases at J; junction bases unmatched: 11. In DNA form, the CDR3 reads TGTGCCAGCAGTCCTGACCACAGGGGGTTTTATGGCTACACCTTC. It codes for CASSPDHRGFYGYTF.

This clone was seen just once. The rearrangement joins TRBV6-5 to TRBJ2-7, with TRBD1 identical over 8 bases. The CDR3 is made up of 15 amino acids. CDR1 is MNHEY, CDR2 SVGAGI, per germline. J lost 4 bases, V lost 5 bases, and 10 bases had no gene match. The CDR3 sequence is CASSPPGGSRYEQYF. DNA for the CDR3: TGTGCCAGCAGTCCCCCAGGGGGCTCGAGGTACGAGCAGTACTTC.

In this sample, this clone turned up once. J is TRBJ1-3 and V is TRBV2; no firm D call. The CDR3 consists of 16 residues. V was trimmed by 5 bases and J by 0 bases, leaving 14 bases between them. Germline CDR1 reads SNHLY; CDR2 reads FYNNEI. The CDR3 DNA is TGTGCCAGCAGTTCTTATAACAGTATCTCTGGAAACACCATATATTTT. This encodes CASSSYNSISGNTIYF.

The CDR3 sequence: CASSPGQFTMGQFF. CDR3 DNA: TGCGCCAGCAGCCCGGGACAGTTTACAATGGGGCAGTTCTTC. The J gene is TRBJ2-1, the V gene TRBV5-1; 7 positions match TRBD1. Per germline, CDR1 SGHRS and CDR2 YFSETQ. J lost 12 bases, V lost 4 bases, and 13 bases had no gene match. This CDR3 spans 14 amino acids.